The rows below give T cell receptor beta chains drawn from one sample of a study of cytomegalovirus exposure and HLA in healthy donors. Profiled with immunoSEQ multiplex PCR; TCRdb holds only in-frame clones, not every one. The data contain about 160,000 clones, roughly 76% of them singletons. The sequenced sample was PBMCs. These receptors originate from a woman aged 50 to 60 in good health and CMV-seronegative. CDR3s include the opening cysteine and the closing phenylalanine or tryptophan. The D gene is left open where the match is weak. Clone sizes are given selectively: once, few, many, or a class where the clone is expanded.

cdr3_nt,cdr3_aa,v_call,clone_size,j_call,d_call
TGTGCCAGCAGTCCCCTTGGGGAGTCCAATCAGCCCCAGCATTTT,CASSPLGESNQPQHF,TRBV6-5,-,TRBJ1-5,-
TGCAGCGTTGAACCAGGCCCCGCCCCCGGGACAGAGTTTGGCTATGGCTACACCTTC,CSVEPGPAPGTEFGYGYTF,TRBV29-1,-,TRBJ1-2,TRBD1
TGTGCCAGCAGTTTGACAGGGTATGACTACGAGCAGTACTTC,CASSLTGYDYEQYF,TRBV28,few,TRBJ2-7,TRBD1
TGTGCCAGCAGACCACAGGGACGCAATCAGCCCCAGCATTTT,CASRPQGRNQPQHF,TRBV6-6,-,TRBJ1-5,-
TGCGCCAGCAGCCACGAGAGGACTGGGACTGAAGCTTTCTTT,CASSHERTGTEAFF,TRBV5-1,few,TRBJ1-1,-
TGTGCCAGCAGTCGCGGCGCCAACTATGGCTACACCTTC,CASSRGANYGYTF,TRBV28,-,TRBJ1-2,-
TGTGCCAGCAGCCCCCCAGGGACTGAAGCTTTCTTT,CASSPPGTEAFF,TRBV27,once,TRBJ1-1,-
TGTGCCAGCAGTTTCCAACTTGATATAGCCAAAAACATTCAGTACTTC,CASSFQLDIAKNIQYF,TRBV27,-,TRBJ2-4,-
TGCGCCAGCAGCCAACTGCCTGGCCCCAACACCGGGGAGCTGTTTTTT,CASSQLPGPNTGELFF,TRBV4-1,-,TRBJ2-2,-
TGTGCCAGTAGTATTGTGAGGGTTGAAGGACAGCCCCAGCATTTT,CASSIVRVEGQPQHF,TRBV19,-,TRBJ1-5,-
TGTGCCAGCAGTACGACCGGGACTAGCGTCGAGCAGTACTTC,CASSTTGTSVEQYF,TRBV6-1,-,TRBJ2-7,TRBD2
TGTGCCAGCAGCTGGGCAGGGGGCAAGACCCAGTACTTC,CASSWAGGKTQYF,TRBV7-6,-,TRBJ2-5,TRBD1
TGTGCCAGCAGCTTAGCAGGGGACTACAATGAGCAGTTCTTC,CASSLAGDYNEQFF,TRBV7-8,-,TRBJ2-1,-
TGTGCCAGCAGCCCGCTCCTGGGAGGTGGCCAGCCCCAGCATTTT,CASSPLLGGGQPQHF,TRBV6-5,-,TRBJ1-5,-
TGTGCCAGCAACCCGGGACTAGCGGTAACCGTAAACACCGGGGAGCTGTTTTTT,CASNPGLAVTVNTGELFF,TRBV5-6,once,TRBJ2-2,TRBD2
TGTGCCAGCAATATTGGAGGGCTGGGTACCTACGAGCAGTACTTC,CASNIGGLGTYEQYF,TRBV7-9,-,TRBJ2-7,-
TGTGCCAGTAGTAAGGGGAGGGGAATGGATTCACCCCTCCACTTT,CASSKGRGMDSPLHF,TRBV19,-,TRBJ1-6,-
TGCAGCGTTGGACAGAACCAAGAGACCCAGTACTTC,CSVGQNQETQYF,TRBV29-1,-,TRBJ2-5,-
TGTGCCTGGAGTGTACGGTCGTATAGCAATGAGCAGTTCTTC,CAWSVRSYSNEQFF,TRBV30,-,TRBJ2-1,-
TGTGCCAGCAGCCCTGGACTAGCGGGGGAGACCCAGTACTTC,CASSPGLAGETQYF,TRBV7-2,-,TRBJ2-5,TRBD2
TGTGCCAGTAGTACCCCGGCGGGGCAATGGGGAGATACGCAGTATTTT,CASSTPAGQWGDTQYF,TRBV19,-,TRBJ2-3,-
TGTGCCAGCGGGACAGGTTCCTACAATGAGCAGTTCTTC,CASGTGSYNEQFF,TRBV2,-,TRBJ2-1,TRBD1
TGTGCCAGTAGTGATGCCCAGTCTCCCCACAATCAGCCCCAGCATTTT,CASSDAQSPHNQPQHF,TRBV19,-,TRBJ1-5,-
TGTGCCAGCAGTGCGGGGTCGAACACTGAAGCTTTCTTT,CASSAGSNTEAFF,TRBV28,-,TRBJ1-1,-
TGCAGCGTTGGTAACAGGGGTTCGACTGAAGCTTTCTTT,CSVGNRGSTEAFF,TRBV29-1,-,TRBJ1-1,TRBD1
TGTGCCAGCAGCTCACAGGGCTACAATGAGCAGTTCTTC,CASSSQGYNEQFF,TRBV11-3,-,TRBJ2-1,-
TGTGCCAGCAGCGAAAATCCGGGACAGGGAGTAGAGACCCAGTACTTC,CASSENPGQGVETQYF,TRBV11-2,-,TRBJ2-5,TRBD1
TGTGCCAGCAGCTCCGTCGGTGGGCAGTGGAGGGAGACCCAGTACTTC,CASSSVGGQWRETQYF,TRBV5-6,-,TRBJ2-5,-
TGCGCCAGCAGTGGACCTTCAGGGGGCCTGGGCGAGCAGTACTTC,CASSGPSGGLGEQYF,TRBV10-1,-,TRBJ2-7,TRBD1
TGTGCCACGGGACAGGGTGAGCAGCCCCAGCATTTT,CATGQGEQPQHF,TRBV10-3,-,TRBJ1-5,TRBD1
TGTGCCAGCAGTATTACTAGCGGGAGATGGGAGACCCAGTACTTC,CASSITSGRWETQYF,TRBV4-2,few,TRBJ2-5,TRBD2
TGTGCCAGCAGCTTCGGGACAGGGGAAGGTCAGCCCCAGCATTTT,CASSFGTGEGQPQHF,TRBV7-6,-,TRBJ1-5,TRBD1
TGTGCCAGCAGTGAAGACGGCAGGGGGCGTAACACCATATATTTT,CASSEDGRGRNTIYF,TRBV2,-,TRBJ1-3,TRBD1
TGTGCCAGCAGCGTTAATAGCGCGGCGGGGAATGAGCAGTTCTTC,CASSVNSAAGNEQFF,TRBV9,few,TRBJ2-1,-
TGTGCCAGCAGGCCGTCAGGGGGCGTCTATGGCTACACCTTC,CASRPSGGVYGYTF,TRBV7-2,-,TRBJ1-2,TRBD1
TGCAGCGTTGAACCCGTCGAGAGCGGAGAAGAGACCCAGTACTTC,CSVEPVESGEETQYF,TRBV29-1,once,TRBJ2-5,-
TGTGCCAGCAGTTTAGACGGGGGCACTGAAGCTTTCTTT,CASSLDGGTEAFF,TRBV28,-,TRBJ1-1,-
TGTGCCAGCAGTATACAGAATAATTCACCCCTCCACTTT,CASSIQNNSPLHF,TRBV6-1,-,TRBJ1-6,-
TGTGCCAGCAGTTTACCGACTAGCGGGATGGAGACCCAGTACTTC,CASSLPTSGMETQYF,TRBV28,-,TRBJ2-5,TRBD2
TGCGCCAGCAGCCCCGGACAGGGTGGTAGCTCTGGAAACACCATATATTTT,CASSPGQGGSSGNTIYF,TRBV4-3,-,TRBJ1-3,TRBD1
TGCGCCAGCAGCACCCGGGGGGGGCAAGAGACCCAGTACTTC,CASSTRGGQETQYF,TRBV5-1,-,TRBJ2-5,TRBD2
TGCGCCAGCAGCCCGGACTTAGCAGGGGTCGCTTCACCCCTCCACTTT,CASSPDLAGVASPLHF,TRBV5-1,-,TRBJ1-6,-
TGTTCCAGCAGCCCTAGCGGGAGTTACGAGCAGTACTTC,CSSSPSGSYEQYF,TRBV7-9,-,TRBJ2-7,TRBD2
TGTGCCAGCAGGGGGGGGGTAAGGCCCTACGAGCAGTACTTC,CASRGGVRPYEQYF,TRBV28,-,TRBJ2-7,TRBD2
TGTGCCATCAGTGAGTCGGGGGGGCAAGCTTTCTTT,CAISESGGQAFF,TRBV10-3,-,TRBJ1-1,-
TGTGCCAGCAGCCCAAAGGTGGACACAGGGGGCCGGGGCAATCAGCCCCAGCATTTT,CASSPKVDTGGRGNQPQHF,TRBV5-6,-,TRBJ1-5,TRBD1
TGTGCCAGCAGCCGCTATAATTCACCCCTCCACTTT,CASSRYNSPLHF,TRBV6-5,-,TRBJ1-6,-
TGTGCCAGCAAGACCTCAGGGGTCCTCTACGAGCAGTACTTC,CASKTSGVLYEQYF,TRBV27,once,TRBJ2-7,-
TGTGCCAGCAGCCCCTTCTCCTTGGGACAGGGGGCCTACGAGCAGTACTTC,CASSPFSLGQGAYEQYF,TRBV7-9,-,TRBJ2-7,TRBD1
TGTGCCAGCAGTTCTACGGGACAGACCTACTATGGCTACACCTTC,CASSSTGQTYYGYTF,TRBV27,-,TRBJ1-2,TRBD1
TGCAGCGTTGACGGACAGTCGGGCACCTTC,CSVDGQSGTF,TRBV29-1,-,TRBJ1-2,-
TGTGCCAGCCGGGGACAGAGGAACACTGAAGCTTTCTTT,CASRGQRNTEAFF,TRBV2,-,TRBJ1-1,TRBD1